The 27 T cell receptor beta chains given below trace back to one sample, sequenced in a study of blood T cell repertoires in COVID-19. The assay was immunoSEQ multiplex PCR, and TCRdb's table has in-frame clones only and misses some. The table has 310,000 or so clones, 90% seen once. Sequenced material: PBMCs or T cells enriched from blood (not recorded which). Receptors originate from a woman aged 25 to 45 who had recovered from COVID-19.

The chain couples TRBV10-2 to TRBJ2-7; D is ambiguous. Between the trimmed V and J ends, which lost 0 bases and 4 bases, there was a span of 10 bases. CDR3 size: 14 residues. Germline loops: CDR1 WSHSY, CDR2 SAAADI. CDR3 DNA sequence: TGCGCCAGCAGTGAGTCGTGGCAGAAATACGAGCAGTACTTC. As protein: CASSESWQKYEQYF.

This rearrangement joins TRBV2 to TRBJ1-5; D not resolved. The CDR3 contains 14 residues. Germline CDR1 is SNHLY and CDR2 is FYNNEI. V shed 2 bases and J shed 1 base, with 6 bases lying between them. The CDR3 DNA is TGTGCCAGCAGTGAACGTCAGAGCAATCAGCCCCAGCATTTT. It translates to CASSERQSNQPQHF.

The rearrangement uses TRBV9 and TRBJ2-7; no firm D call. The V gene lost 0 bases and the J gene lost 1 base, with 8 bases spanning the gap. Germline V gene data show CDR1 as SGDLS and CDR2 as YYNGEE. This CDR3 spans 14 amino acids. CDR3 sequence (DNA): TGTGCCAGCAGCGTAGTGGGCGATTCCTACGAGCAGTACTTC. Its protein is CASSVVGDSYEQYF.

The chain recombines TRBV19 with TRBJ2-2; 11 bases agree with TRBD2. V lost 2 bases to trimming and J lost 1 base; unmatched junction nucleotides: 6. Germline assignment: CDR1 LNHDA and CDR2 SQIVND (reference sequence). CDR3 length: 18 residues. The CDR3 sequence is CASSIIASGRMNTGELFF. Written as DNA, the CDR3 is TGTGCCAGTAGTATAATAGCTAGCGGGAGGATGAACACCGGGGAGCTGTTTTTT.

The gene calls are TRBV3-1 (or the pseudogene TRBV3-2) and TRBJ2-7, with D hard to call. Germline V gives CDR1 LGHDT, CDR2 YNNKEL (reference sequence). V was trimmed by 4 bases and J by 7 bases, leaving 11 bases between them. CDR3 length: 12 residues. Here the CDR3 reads CASSPAGWEQYF. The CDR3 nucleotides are TGTGCCAGCAGCCCCGCAGGTTGGGAGCAGTACTTC.

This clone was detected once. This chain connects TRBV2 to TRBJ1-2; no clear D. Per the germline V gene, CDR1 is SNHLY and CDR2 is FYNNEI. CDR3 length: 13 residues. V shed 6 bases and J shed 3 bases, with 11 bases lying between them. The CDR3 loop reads CASSDDGDYGYTF. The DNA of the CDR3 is TGTGCCAGCAGCGATGACGGAGACTATGGCTACACCTTC. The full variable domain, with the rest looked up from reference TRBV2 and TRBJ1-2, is EPEVTQTPSHQVTQMGQEVILRCVPISNHLYFYWYRQILGQKVEFLVSFYNNEISEKSEIFDDQFSVERPDGSNFTLKIRSTKLEDSAMYFCASSDDGDYGYTFGSGTRLTVV.

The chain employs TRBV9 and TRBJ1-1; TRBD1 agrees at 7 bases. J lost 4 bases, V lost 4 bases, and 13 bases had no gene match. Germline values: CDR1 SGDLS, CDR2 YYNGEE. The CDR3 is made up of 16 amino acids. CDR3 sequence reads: CASSPSTGYASTEAFF. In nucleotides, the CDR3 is TGTGCCAGCAGCCCCTCGACAGGGTATGCTTCCACTGAAGCTTTCTTT.

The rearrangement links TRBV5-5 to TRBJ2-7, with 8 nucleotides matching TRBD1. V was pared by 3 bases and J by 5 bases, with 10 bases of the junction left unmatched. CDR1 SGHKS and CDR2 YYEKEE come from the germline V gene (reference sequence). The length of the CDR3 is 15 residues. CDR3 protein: CASSSPDRGNNEQYF. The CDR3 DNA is TGTGCCAGCAGCTCCCCTGACAGGGGAAACAACGAGCAGTACTTC.

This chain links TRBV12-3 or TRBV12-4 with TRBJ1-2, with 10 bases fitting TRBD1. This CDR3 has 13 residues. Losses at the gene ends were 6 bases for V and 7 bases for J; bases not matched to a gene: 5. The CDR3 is CASRPGTGVGYTF. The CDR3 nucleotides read TGTGCCAGCAGACCCGGGACAGGGGTTGGCTACACCTTC.

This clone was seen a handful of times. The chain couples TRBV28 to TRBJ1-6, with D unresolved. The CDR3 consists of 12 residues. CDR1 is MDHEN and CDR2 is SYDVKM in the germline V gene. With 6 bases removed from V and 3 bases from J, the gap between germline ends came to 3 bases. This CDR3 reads CASSIYNSPLHF. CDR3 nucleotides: TGTGCCAGCAGCATCTATAATTCACCCCTCCACTTT.

CDR3 sequence reads: CASSQYNEQFF. The CDR3 region has the DNA TGCGCCAGCAGCCAATACAATGAGCAGTTCTTC. The genes are TRBV5-1 and TRBJ2-1, with D unresolved. CDR3 length: 11 residues. Germline assignment: CDR1 SGHRS and CDR2 YFSETQ. Trimming removed 4 bases at V and 4 bases at J, with 3 bases between.

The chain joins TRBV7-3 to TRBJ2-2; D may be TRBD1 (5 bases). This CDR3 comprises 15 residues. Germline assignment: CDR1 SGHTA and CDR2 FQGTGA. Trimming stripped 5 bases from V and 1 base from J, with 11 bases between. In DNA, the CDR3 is TGTGCCAGCAGCCCCTTCCAGGGGAACACCGGGGAGCTGTTTTTT. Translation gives CASSPFQGNTGELFF.

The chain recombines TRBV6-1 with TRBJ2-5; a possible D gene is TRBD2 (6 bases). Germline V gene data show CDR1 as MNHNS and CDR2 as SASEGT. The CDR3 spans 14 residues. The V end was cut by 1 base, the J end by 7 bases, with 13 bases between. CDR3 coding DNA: TGTGCCAGCAGTGAAGAAAGGCGGAGGGGGACCCAGTACTTC. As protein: CASSEERRRGTQYF.

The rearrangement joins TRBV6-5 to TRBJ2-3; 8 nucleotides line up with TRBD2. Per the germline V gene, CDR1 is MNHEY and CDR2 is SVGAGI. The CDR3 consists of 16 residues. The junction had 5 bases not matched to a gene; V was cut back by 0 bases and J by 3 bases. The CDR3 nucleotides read TGTGCCAGCAGTTACTCCTTACGGGGGGGAACAGATACGCAGTATTTT. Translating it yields CASSYSLRGGTDTQYF.

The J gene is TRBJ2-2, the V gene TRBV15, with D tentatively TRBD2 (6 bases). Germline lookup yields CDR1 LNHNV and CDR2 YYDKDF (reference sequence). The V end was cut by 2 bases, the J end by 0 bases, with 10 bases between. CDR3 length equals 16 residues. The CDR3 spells CATSRTGLSNTGELFF. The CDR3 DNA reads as TGTGCCACCAGCAGAACGGGACTTTCGAACACCGGGGAGCTGTTTTTT. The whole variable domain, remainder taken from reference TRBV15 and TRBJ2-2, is DAMVIQNPRYQVTQFGKPVTLSCSQTLNHNVMYWYQQKSSQAPKLLFHYYDKDFNNEADTPDNFQSRRPNTSFCFLDIRSPGLGDTAMYLCATSRTGLSNTGELFFGEGSRLTVL.

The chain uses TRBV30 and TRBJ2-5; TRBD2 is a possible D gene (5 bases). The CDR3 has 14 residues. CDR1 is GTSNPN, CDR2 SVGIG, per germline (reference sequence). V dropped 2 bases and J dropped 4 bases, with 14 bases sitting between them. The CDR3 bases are TGTGCCTGGAGTCCGATACTAGGGTTAGAGACCCAGTACTTC. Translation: CAWSPILGLETQYF. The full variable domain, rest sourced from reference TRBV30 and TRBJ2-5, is SQTIHQWPATLVQPVGSPLSLECTVEGTSNPNLYWYRQAAGRGLQLLFYSVGIGQISSEVPQNLSASRPQDRQFILSSKKLLLSDSGFYLCAWSPILGLETQYFGPGTRLLVL.

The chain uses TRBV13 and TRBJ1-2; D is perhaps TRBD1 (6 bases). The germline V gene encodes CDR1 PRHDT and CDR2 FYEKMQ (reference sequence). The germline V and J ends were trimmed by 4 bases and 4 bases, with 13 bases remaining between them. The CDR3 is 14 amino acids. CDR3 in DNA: TGTGCCAGCAGCTCCCGACAGGCCGGCTATGGCTACACCTTC. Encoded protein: CASSSRQAGYGYTF.

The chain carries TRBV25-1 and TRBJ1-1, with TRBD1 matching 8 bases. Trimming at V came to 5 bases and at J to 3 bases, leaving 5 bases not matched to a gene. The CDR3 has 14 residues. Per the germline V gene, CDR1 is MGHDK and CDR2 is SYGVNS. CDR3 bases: TGTGCCAGCAGTACCCGGACAGGGCACACTGAAGCTTTCTTT. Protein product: CASSTRTGHTEAFF.

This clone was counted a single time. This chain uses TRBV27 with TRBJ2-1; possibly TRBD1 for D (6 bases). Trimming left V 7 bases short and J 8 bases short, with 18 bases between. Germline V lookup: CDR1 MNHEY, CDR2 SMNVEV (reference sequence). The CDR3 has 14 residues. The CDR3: CASKYDRNGDEQFF. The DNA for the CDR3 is TGTGCCAGCAAATATGACAGGAATGGGGATGAGCAGTTCTTC.

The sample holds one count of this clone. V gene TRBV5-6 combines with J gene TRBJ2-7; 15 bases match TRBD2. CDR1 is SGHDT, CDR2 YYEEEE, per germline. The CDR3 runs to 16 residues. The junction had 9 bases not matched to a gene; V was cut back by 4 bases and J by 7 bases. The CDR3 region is CASSLGLAGGVGEQYF. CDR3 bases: TGTGCCAGCAGCCTCGGACTAGCGGGAGGGGTAGGGGAGCAGTACTTC.

The CDR3: CASSTGTGWGYTF. In DNA form, the CDR3 reads TGTGCCAGCAGCACCGGGACAGGGTGGGGCTACACCTTC. The chain uses TRBV7-9 and TRBJ1-2; 9 bases agree with TRBD1. This CDR3 is built from 13 residues. Germline V lookup: CDR1 SEHNR, CDR2 FQNEAQ (reference sequence). Trimming took 5 bases from V and 8 from J; bases not matched to a gene: 6.

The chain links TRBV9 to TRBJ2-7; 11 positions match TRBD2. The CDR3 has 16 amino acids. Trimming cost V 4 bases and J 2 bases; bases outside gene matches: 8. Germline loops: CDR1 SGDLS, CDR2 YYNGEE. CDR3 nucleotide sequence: TGTGCCAGCAGCCGCCAACTAGCGGGAGTCCCCTACGAGCAGTACTTC. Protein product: CASSRQLAGVPYEQYF. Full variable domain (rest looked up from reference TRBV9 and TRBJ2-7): DSGVTQTPKHLITATGQRVTLRCSPRSGDLSVYWYQQSLDQGLQFLIQYYNGEERAKGNILERFSAQQFPDLHSELNLSSLELGDSALYFCASSRQLAGVPYEQYFGPGTRLTVT.

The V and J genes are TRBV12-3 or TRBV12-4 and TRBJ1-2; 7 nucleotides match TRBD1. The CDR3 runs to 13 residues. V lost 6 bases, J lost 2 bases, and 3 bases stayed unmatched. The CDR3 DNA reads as TGTGCCAGCAGCGCGGACAGGAACTATGGCTACACCTTC. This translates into CASSADRNYGYTF.

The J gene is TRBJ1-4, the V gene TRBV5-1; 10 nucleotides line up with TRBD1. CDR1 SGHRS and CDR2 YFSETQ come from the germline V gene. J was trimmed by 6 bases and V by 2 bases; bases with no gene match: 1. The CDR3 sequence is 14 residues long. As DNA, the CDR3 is TGCGCCAGCAGCTTCGGGACAGGGGATGAAAAACTGTTTTTT. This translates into CASSFGTGDEKLFF.

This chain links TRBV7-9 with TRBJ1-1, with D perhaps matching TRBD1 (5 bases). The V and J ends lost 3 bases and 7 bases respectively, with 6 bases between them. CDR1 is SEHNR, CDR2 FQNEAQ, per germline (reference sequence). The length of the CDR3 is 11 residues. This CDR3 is CASSFGGEAFF. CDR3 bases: TGTGCCAGCAGCTTCGGGGGTGAAGCTTTCTTT. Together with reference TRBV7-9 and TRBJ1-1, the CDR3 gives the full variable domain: DTGVSQNPRHKITKRGQNVTFRCDPISEHNRLYWYRQTLGQGPEFLTYFQNEAQLEKSRLLSDRFSAERPKGSFSTLEIQRTEQGDSAMYLCASSFGGEAFFGQGTRLTVV.

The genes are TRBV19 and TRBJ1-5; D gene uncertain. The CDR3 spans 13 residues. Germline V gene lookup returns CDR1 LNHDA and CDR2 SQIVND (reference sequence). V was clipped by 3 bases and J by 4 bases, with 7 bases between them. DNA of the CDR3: TGTGCCAGTAGTATGGCGGTTAATCAGCCCCAGCATTTT. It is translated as CASSMAVNQPQHF. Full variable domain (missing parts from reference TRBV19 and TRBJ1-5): DGGITQSPKYLFRKEGQNVTLSCEQNLNHDAMYWYRQDPGQGLRLIYYSQIVNDFQKGDIAEGYSVSREKKESFPLTVTSAQKNPTAFYLCASSMAVNQPQHFGDGTRLSIL.

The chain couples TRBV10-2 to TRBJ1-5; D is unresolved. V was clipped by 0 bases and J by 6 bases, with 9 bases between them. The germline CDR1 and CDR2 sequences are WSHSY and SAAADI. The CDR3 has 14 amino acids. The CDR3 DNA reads TGCGCCAGCAGTGAGTCGAACAGTATTCAGCCCCAGCATTTT. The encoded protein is CASSESNSIQPQHF.